This passage covers 23 T cell receptor beta chains from one sample sequenced in a study of shared clonotypes between healthy human individuals. The repertoire was sequenced with immunoSEQ multiplex PCR; TCRdb's copy has only in-frame clones and lacks some. This table has almost 750,000 clones, around 77% appearing once. Sequencing was carried out using memory CD4+ T cells sorted from blood. As for subset: CD45RA-negative fraction. Receptor source: a woman in her thirties in good health.

This chain joins TRBV6-6 and TRBJ2-1; 8 bases align to TRBD1. Unmatched junction bases numbered 7, after V lost 7 bases and J lost 5 bases. Germline V gives CDR1 MNHNY, CDR2 SVGAGI (reference sequence). CDR3 length: 14 amino acids. For the CDR3, the DNA is TGTGCCAGCATCCACGGACAGGGCCACAATGAGCAGTTCTTC. It specifies CASIHGQGHNEQFF.

The chain recombines TRBV2 with TRBJ2-7; tentative D call: TRBD2 (6 bases). This CDR3 is 15 amino acids long. CDR1 is SNHLY and CDR2 is FYNNEI in the germline V gene. The V gene lost 2 bases and the J gene lost 0 bases, with 11 bases spanning the gap. The DNA of the CDR3 is TGTGCCAGCAGTGAATGGGACTCGGTCTCCTACGAGCAGTACTTC. It specifies CASSEWDSVSYEQYF.

The chain carries TRBV4-2 and TRBJ2-5; 9 nucleotides align to TRBD2. This CDR3 has 16 amino acids. The V segment lost 1 base and the J segment 2 bases; nucleotides outside the gene matches: 5. Germline V CDR1 and CDR2: LGHNA, YNFKEQ. The CDR3 spells CASSQGGSGRQETQYF. The CDR3 DNA is TGTGCCAGCAGCCAAGGGGGAAGCGGGAGGCAAGAGACCCAGTACTTC.

The V call is TRBV7-2, the J call TRBJ2-2; 12 positions agree with TRBD2. There are 17 residues in the CDR3. V dropped 0 bases and J dropped 6; count of bases not matched to a gene: 5. Looked up from germline, CDR1 is SGHTA and CDR2 is FQGNSA. CDR3 DNA sequence: TGTGCCAGCAGCTTAGCCACTAGCGGGAGGAGCGCCGGGGAGCTGTTTTTT. Encoded protein: CASSLATSGRSAGELFF.

The chain employs TRBV25-1 and TRBJ1-3, with 8 bases matching TRBD1. In germline, CDR1 is MGHDK, CDR2 SYGVNS. The V and J ends lost 1 base and 4 bases, in that order; junction bases with no gene match: 3. The CDR3 contains 15 residues. The CDR3 sequence: CASSELGQAGNTIYF. In DNA, the CDR3 is TGTGCCAGCAGTGAATTGGGACAGGCGGGAAACACCATATATTTT.

CDR3 coding DNA: TGTGCCAGTAGTATAGCCGGGGTATTGGGCCAAGAGACCCAGTACTTC. Translated, it gives CASSIAGVLGQETQYF. This chain joins TRBV19 and TRBJ2-5; TRBD2 is a possible D gene (5 bases). In germline, CDR1 is LNHDA, CDR2 SQIVND (reference sequence). The CDR3 runs to 16 residues. The V end lost 1 base, the J end lost 1 base, and 13 bases lay between the germline ends.

The gene calls are TRBV27 and TRBJ2-7; D perhaps matches TRBD2 (6 bases). Germline V gene data show CDR1 as MNHEY and CDR2 as SMNVEV (reference sequence). CDR3 length: 10 residues. V was clipped by 11 bases and J by 3 bases, with 8 bases between them. The CDR3 coding sequence is TGTGCCGCGGGATTCTACGAGCAGTACTTC. This translates into CAAGFYEQYF.

This clone turned up a few times. The V gene is TRBV4-1, the J gene TRBJ2-1; D not certain. V shed 4 bases and J shed 8 bases, with 21 bases lying between them. The CDR3 runs 16 residues. CDR1 and CDR2 (germline): MGHRA, YSYEKL. The CDR3 here is CASSRQDLVQYDEQFF. The CDR3 DNA is TGCGCCAGCAGCCGTCAAGATTTAGTCCAGTACGATGAGCAGTTCTTC.

The V call is TRBV7-9, the J call TRBJ2-1, with 12 bases that match TRBD2. After removal of 2 bases from V and 7 bases from J, the junction contained 9 bases not matched to a gene. Germline lookup yields CDR1 SEHNR and CDR2 FQNEAQ (reference sequence). This CDR3 region has 17 residues. The CDR3 here is CASSLTATSGRINEQFF. The DNA of the CDR3 is TGTGCCAGCAGCTTAACCGCGACTAGCGGGAGAATTAATGAGCAGTTCTTC.

V is TRBV25-1 and J is TRBJ2-5; D unresolved. The CDR3 loop spans 17 amino acids. Germline V gene sequence: CDR1 MGHDK, CDR2 SYGVNS. V dropped 2 bases and J dropped 1 base, with 17 bases sitting between them. The CDR3 region is CASSEGWWQVIQETQYF. The CDR3 DNA reads as TGTGCCAGCAGTGAAGGGTGGTGGCAGGTGATCCAAGAGACCCAGTACTTC.

V and J are TRBV7-7 and TRBJ2-2, with D possibly matching TRBD2 (5 bases). Looked up from germline, CDR1 is SSHAT and CDR2 is FNYEAQ (reference sequence). Trimming left V 2 bases short and J 3 bases short, with 25 bases between. The CDR3 loop spans 20 amino acids. Here the CDR3 DNA reads TGTGCCAGCAGCTTACTCCCCCTCTCGCCCTCCGGGAAAGACACCGGGGAGCTGTTTTTT. It encodes CASSLLPLSPSGKDTGELFF.

This clone was counted a few times. The rearrangement links TRBV12-5 to TRBJ2-1; D gene unclear. The V gene lost 2 bases and the J gene lost 10 bases, with 12 bases spanning the gap. The germline V gene encodes CDR1 LGHNT and CDR2 FRNRAP. This CDR3 spans 13 amino acids. The CDR3 region is CASGLSPMPEQFF. CDR3 nucleotide sequence: TGTGCTAGTGGTTTGTCCCCGATGCCCGAGCAGTTCTTC. The variable domain in full, completed from reference TRBV12-5 and TRBJ2-1, reads DARVTQTPRHKVTEMGQEVTMRCQPILGHNTVFWYRQTMMQGLELLAYFRNRAPLDDSGMPKDRFSAEMPDATLATLKIQPSEPRDSAVYFCASGLSPMPEQFFGPGTRLTVL.

V is TRBV11-2 and J is TRBJ2-1; tentatively, D is TRBD1 or TRBD2 (6 bases each). With 6 bases removed from V and 7 bases from J, the gap between germline ends came to 28 bases. Per the germline V gene, CDR1 is SGHAT and CDR2 is FQNNGV. The CDR3 contains 18 residues. CDR3 nucleotides: TGTGCCAGCAGTTTACTCCCCCCCCGGGGGCGCGGAAAGAATGAGCAGTTCTTC. Translating gives CASSLLPPRGRGKNEQFF.

This chain joins TRBV30 and TRBJ2-1; 7 bases align to TRBD2. Per the germline V gene, CDR1 is GTSNPN and CDR2 is SVGIG (reference sequence). CDR3 length: 12 residues. V shed 8 bases, J shed 6 bases, and the junction held 7 bases outside the gene matches. CDR3 in amino acids: CARAGEVNEQFF. The CDR3 DNA follows: TGTGCCCGGGCGGGAGAGGTCAATGAGCAGTTCTTC.

The genes are TRBV25-1 and TRBJ2-1; TRBD1 might be the D (7 bases). The V end lost 4 bases, the J end lost 2 bases, and 21 bases lay between the germline ends. The CDR3 has 18 residues. Germline V lookup: CDR1 MGHDK, CDR2 SYGVNS. Here the CDR3 reads CASSAGGPGPSPYNEQFF. CDR3 nucleotide sequence: TGTGCCAGCAGTGCAGGGGGGCCGGGACCATCCCCCTACAATGAGCAGTTCTTC.

The chain employs TRBV10-3 and TRBJ1-2; D ambiguous. CDR3 length: 13 amino acids. Trimming left V 5 bases short and J 4 bases short, with 11 bases between. Germline V gene lookup returns CDR1 ENHRY and CDR2 SYGVKD. The CDR3 spells CAISSNSRYGYTF. The CDR3 region has the DNA TGTGCCATCAGTTCTAACAGCCGCTATGGCTACACCTTC.

The J gene is TRBJ2-2, the V gene TRBV6-6; D ambiguous. V lost 5 bases, J lost 4 bases, and 8 bases lay in between. The CDR3 extends over 13 amino acids. Germline V lookup: CDR1 MNHNY, CDR2 SVGAGI (reference sequence). The CDR3 nucleotides read TGTGCCAGCAGTAACCCCGGCACCGGGGAGCTGTTTTTT. Translating it yields CASSNPGTGELFF.

J is TRBJ1-2 and V is TRBV11-2, with D perhaps matching TRBD1 (6 bases). V was cut by 3 bases and J by 0 bases, with 20 bases left in between. The CDR3 totals 18 residues. Germline V gene lookup returns CDR1 SGHAT and CDR2 FQNNGV. The CDR3 loop reads CASSLGYGGRISNYGYTF. The CDR3, as DNA: TGTGCCAGCAGCTTGGGTTATGGGGGGCGAATTTCTAACTATGGCTACACCTTC.

The CDR3 loop is CASSPVSRGDYGYTF. In DNA form, the CDR3 reads TGTGCCAGCTCACCAGTTTCCAGGGGAGACTATGGCTACACCTTC. The genes are TRBV18 and TRBJ1-2; D may be TRBD1 (6 bases). The germline V gene encodes CDR1 KGHSH and CDR2 LQKENI. V gave up 2 bases and J gave up 3 bases, with 13 bases separating them. The CDR3 runs to 15 residues.

The rearrangement joins TRBV19 to TRBJ2-7; D ambiguous. With 3 bases removed from V and 4 bases from J, the gap between germline ends came to 10 bases. Germline CDR1 and CDR2: LNHDA and SQIVND (reference sequence). This CDR3 comprises 13 residues. The CDR3 nucleotides are TGTGCCAGTAGTATTTCCCGTGGGTACGAGCAGTACTTC. Its translation is CASSISRGYEQYF.

This sequence joins TRBV21-1 and TRBJ2-1; TRBD2, as called in the table, went unchecked against the DNA. TRBV21-1 is a pseudogene locus. CDR3 length: 15 amino acids. The CDR3 nucleotides are TGTGCCAGCAGCAAATCCAGCGGGAGGGCCTATGAGCAGTTCTTC. Protein product: CASSKSSGRAYEQFF.

With respect to this clone: A read error may produce the germline difference seen at one junction end. The V call is TRBV5-5, the J call TRBJ2-1; no reliable D call. This CDR3 is built from 16 residues. Looked up from germline, CDR1 is SGHKS and CDR2 is YYEKEE (reference sequence). This CDR3 reads CASSFGPYPSSNEQFF. In DNA form, the CDR3 reads TGTGCCAGCAGCTTCGGACCTTACCCATCCTCCAATGAGCAGTTCTTC.

V gene TRBV30 combines with J gene TRBJ2-2; tentatively, D is TRBD1 or TRBD2 (5 bases each). Germline V lookup: CDR1 GTSNPN, CDR2 SVGIG (reference sequence). Trimming removed 3 bases from V and 7 bases from J, with 12 bases in between. The CDR3 consists of 13 residues. In nucleotides, the CDR3 is TGTGCCTGGAGATTAGGGGAGTACGGGGAGCTGTTTTTT. Translated, it gives CAWRLGEYGELFF.